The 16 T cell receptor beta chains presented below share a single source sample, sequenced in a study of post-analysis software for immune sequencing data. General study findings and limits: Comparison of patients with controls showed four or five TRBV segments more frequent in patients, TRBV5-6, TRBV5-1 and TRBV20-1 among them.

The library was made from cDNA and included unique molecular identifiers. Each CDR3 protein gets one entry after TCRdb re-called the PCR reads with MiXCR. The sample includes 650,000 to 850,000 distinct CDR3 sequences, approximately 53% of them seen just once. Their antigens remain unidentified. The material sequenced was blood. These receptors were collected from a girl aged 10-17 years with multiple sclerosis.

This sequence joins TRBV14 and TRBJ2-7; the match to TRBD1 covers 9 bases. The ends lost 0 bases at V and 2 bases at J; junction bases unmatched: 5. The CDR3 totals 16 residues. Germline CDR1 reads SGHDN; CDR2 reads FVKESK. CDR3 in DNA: TGTGCCAGCAGCCAAGATCTCGGGACAGGGACCTACGAGCAGTACTTC. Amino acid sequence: CASSQDLGTGTYEQYF.

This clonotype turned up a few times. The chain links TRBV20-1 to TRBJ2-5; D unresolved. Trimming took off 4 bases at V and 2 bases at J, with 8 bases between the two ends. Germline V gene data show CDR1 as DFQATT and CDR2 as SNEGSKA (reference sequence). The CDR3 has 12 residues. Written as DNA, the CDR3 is TGCAGTGCTAATGACAATCAAGAGACCCAGTACTTC. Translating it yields CSANDNQETQYF.

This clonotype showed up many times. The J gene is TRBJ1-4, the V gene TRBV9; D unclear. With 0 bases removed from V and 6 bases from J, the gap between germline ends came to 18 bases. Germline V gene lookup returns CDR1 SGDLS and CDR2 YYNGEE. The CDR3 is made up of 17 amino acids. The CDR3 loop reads CASSVGGVRQSDEKLFF. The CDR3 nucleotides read TGTGCCAGCAGCGTAGGTGGAGTCCGGCAATCGGATGAAAAACTGTTTTTT.

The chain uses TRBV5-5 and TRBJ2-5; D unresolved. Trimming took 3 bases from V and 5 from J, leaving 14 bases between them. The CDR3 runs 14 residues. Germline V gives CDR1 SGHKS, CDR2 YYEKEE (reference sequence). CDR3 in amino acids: CASSWGPLQETQYF. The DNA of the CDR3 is TGTGCCAGCAGCTGGGGTCCCCTACAGGAGACCCAGTACTTC.

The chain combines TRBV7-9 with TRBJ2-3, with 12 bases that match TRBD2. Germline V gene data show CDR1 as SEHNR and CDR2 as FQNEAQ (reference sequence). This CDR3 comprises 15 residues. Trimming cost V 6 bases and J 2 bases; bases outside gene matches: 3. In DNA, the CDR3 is TGTGCCAGCAGTTCTAGCGGGGGGGACACAGATACGCAGTATTTT. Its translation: CASSSSGGDTDTQYF.

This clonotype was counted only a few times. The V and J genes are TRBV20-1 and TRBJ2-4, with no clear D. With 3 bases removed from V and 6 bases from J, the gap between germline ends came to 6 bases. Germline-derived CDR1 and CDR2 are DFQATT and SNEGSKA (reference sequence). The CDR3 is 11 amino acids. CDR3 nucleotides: TGCAGTGCTAGGGCCGGAAACATTCAGTACTTC. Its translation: CSARAGNIQYF.

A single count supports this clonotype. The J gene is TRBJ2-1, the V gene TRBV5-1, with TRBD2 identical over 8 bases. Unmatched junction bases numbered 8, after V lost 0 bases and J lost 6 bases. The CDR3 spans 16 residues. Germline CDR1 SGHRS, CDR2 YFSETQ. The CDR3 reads CASSLATSGDPNEQFF. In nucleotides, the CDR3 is TGCGCCAGCAGCTTGGCCACTAGCGGCGACCCCAATGAGCAGTTCTTC.

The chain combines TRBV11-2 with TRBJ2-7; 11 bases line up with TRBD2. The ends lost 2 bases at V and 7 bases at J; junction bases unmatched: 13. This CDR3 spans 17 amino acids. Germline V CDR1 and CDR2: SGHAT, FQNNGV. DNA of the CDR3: TGTGCCAGCAGCTTAACTAGCGGGAGATCAGATTTCAATGAGCAGTACTTC. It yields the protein CASSLTSGRSDFNEQYF.

CDR3 nucleotides: TGTGCCAGCAGTTCGGGACAGGGGGCTGCCACTGAAGCTTTCTTT. This gives the protein CASSSGQGAATEAFF. The chain carries TRBV12-3 or TRBV12-4 and TRBJ1-1; 12 bases agree with TRBD1. J gave up 4 bases and V 4 bases, and 4 bases lay outside the gene matches. The CDR3 loop spans 15 amino acids.

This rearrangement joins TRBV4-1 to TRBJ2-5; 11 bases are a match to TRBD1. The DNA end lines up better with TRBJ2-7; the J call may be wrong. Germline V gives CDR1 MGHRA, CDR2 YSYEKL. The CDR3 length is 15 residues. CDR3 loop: CASSQVGQGVGEQYF. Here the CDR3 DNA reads TGCGCCAGCAGCCAAGTGGGACAGGGGGTCGGCGAGCAGTACTTC.

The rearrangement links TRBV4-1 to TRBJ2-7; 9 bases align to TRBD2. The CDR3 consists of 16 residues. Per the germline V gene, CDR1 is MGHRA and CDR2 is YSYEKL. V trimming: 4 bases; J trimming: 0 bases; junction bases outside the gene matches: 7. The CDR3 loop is CASSRWSGRSSYEQYF. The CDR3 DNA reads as TGCGCCAGCAGCCGCTGGAGCGGGAGGAGCTCCTACGAGCAGTACTTC.

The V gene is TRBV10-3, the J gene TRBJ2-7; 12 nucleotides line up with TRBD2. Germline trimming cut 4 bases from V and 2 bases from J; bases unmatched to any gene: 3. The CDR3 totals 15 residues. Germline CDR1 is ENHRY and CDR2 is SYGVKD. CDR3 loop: CAISVRLAGAYEQYF. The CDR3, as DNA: TGTGCCATCAGTGTTAGACTAGCGGGGGCCTACGAGCAGTACTTC.

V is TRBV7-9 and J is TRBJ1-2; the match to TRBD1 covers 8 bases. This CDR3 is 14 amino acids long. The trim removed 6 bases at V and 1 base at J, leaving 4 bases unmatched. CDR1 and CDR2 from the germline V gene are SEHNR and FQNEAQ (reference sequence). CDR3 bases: TGTGCCAGCAGTGGCGGACAGGGTAACTATGGCTACACCTTC. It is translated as CASSGGQGNYGYTF.

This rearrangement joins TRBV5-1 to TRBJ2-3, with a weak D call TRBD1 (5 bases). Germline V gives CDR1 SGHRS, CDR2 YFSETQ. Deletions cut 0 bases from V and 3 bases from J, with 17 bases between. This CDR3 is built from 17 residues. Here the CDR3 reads CASSLEGGWTSTDTQYF. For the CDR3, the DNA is TGCGCCAGCAGCTTGGAAGGCGGTTGGACATCGACAGATACGCAGTATTTT.

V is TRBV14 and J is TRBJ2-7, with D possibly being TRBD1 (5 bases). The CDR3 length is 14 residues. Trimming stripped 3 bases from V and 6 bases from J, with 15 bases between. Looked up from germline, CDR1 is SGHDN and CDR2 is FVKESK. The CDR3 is CASSQQGTGGEQYF. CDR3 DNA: TGTGCCAGCAGCCAGCAGGGCACGGGCGGCGAGCAGTACTTC.

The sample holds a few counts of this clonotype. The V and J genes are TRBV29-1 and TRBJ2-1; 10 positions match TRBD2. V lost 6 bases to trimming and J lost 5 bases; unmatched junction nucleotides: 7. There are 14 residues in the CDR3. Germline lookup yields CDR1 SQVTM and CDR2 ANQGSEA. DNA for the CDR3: TGCAGCGTATCCCTAGCGGGGGAGAACAATGAGCAGTTCTTC. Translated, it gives CSVSLAGENNEQFF.